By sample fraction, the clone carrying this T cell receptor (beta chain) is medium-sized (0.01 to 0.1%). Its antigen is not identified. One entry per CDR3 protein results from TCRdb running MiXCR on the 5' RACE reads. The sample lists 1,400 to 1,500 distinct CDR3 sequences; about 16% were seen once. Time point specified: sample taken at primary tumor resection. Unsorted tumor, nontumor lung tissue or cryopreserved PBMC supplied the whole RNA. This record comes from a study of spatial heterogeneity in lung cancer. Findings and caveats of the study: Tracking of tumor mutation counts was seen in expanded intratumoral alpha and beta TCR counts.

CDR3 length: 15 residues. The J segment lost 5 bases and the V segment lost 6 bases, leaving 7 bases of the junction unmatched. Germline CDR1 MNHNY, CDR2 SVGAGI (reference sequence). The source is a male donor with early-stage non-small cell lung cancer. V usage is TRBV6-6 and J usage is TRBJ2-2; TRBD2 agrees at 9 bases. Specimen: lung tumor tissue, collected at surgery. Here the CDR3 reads CASSNSGSGTGELFF. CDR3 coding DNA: TGTGCCAGCAGCAATAGCGGGAGCGGGACCGGGGAGCTGTTTTTT.